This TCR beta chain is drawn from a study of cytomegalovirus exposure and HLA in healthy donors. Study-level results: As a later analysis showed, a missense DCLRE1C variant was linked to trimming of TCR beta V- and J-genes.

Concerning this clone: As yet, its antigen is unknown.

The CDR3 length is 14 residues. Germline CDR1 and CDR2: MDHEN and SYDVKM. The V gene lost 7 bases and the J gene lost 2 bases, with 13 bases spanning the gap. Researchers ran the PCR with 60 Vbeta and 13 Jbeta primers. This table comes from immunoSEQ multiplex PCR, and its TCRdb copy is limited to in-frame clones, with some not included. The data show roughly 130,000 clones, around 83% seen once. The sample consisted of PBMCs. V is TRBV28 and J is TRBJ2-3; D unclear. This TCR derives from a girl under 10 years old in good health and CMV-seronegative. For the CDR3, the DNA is TGTGCCAGCACCCTAGGAATAATCACAGATACGCAGTATTTT. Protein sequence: CASTLGIITDTQYF.